These T cell receptor beta chains were read from a single sample in a study of CD8+CD57+ T cells in acquired aplastic anemia. MiXCR, run by TCRdb on the reads, gives a single entry per CDR3 protein. The sample has some 200,000 distinct CDR3 sequences; 30% to 35% are singletons. Sequencing was done on a sample of sorted CD4+, CD8+, or CD8+CD57+ T cells (not recorded which) from PBMCs. Receptors were obtained from a human donor in good health, serving as a control. CDR3s include the opening cysteine and the closing phenylalanine or tryptophan. Clone size appears in some rows only: once, few, many, or a class for an expanded clone.

size,J,length,V,CDR3
few,TRBJ2-7,11,TRBV2,CASSRDYEQYF
NA,TRBJ2-7,14,TRBV11-2,CASSLATITYEQYF
NA,TRBJ2-7,16,TRBV10-2,CASSAGAGGTSYEQYF
many,TRBJ2-7,11,TRBV3-1,CASSQGYEQYF
many,TRBJ1-1,14,TRBV5-1,CASSLAPGNTEAFF
many,TRBJ1-2,13,TRBV3-1,CASSQGAGRGYTF
many,TRBJ1-2,15,TRBV20-1,CSARDGTGVNYGYTF
few,TRBJ1-2,15,TRBV30,CAWSTGLGPGGGYTF
many,TRBJ2-7,14,TRBV19,CASGSGSGSYEQYF
NA,TRBJ1-1,14,TRBV6-5,CASSWGAGNTEAFF
many,TRBJ2-6,14,TRBV2,CASYTLSGANVLTF
few,TRBJ2-7,13,TRBV3-1,CASSEAWGDEQYF
few,TRBJ2-6,15,TRBV9,CASSPWSSGANVLTF
once,TRBJ1-5,14,TRBV2,CASSVGTDNQPQHF
NA,TRBJ2-2,16,TRBV20-1,CSARSQDPRDTGELFF
NA,TRBJ1-2,10,TRBV5-1,CASRQGTGVF
many,TRBJ1-2,12,TRBV7-9,CASSLEGDGYTF
NA,TRBJ1-1,15,TRBV6-5,CASSYSRWGGAEAFF
many,TRBJ2-1,14,TRBV9,CASRSGYGVNEQFF
few,TRBJ2-2,14,TRBV20-1,CSAYGDSPTGELFF
NA,TRBJ1-1,16,TRBV12-3/TRBV12-4,CASSLGRESRNTEAFF
once,TRBJ2-1,14,TRBV24-1,CATNDGSSYNEQFF
NA,TRBJ2-7,14,TRBV19,CASSRRASQGEQYF
few,TRBJ2-7,17,TRBV30,CAWSGRGRIFVRYEQYF
many,TRBJ2-2,15,TRBV2,CASSDQAAYTGELFF
many,TRBJ2-2,16,TRBV10-3,CAISAAGTANTGELFF
few,TRBJ1-4,16,TRBV6-1,CASRLDASAPNEKLFF
few,TRBJ2-7,15,TRBV15,CATSRDLGGSYEQYF
few,TRBJ1-6,15,TRBV18,CASSPQGQGYSPLHF
many,TRBJ1-5,17,TRBV3-1,CASSQSLGGGFFQPQHF
many,TRBJ2-7,16,TRBV7-3,CASSLDGPLGSYEQYF
NA,TRBJ2-7,12,TRBV3-1,CASSQDRGRKYF
NA,TRBJ2-1,13,TRBV29-1,CSVEVQDGNEQFF
NA,TRBJ2-1,15,TRBV4-1,CASSQPRDRDHEQFF
NA,TRBJ2-5,13,TRBV20-1,CSAVSAGQETQYF
NA,TRBJ1-3,13,TRBV7-9,CASRDTSGNTIYF